A selection of T cell receptor beta chains follows, all from one sample in a study of cytomegalovirus exposure and HLA in healthy donors. Profiled with immunoSEQ multiplex PCR; TCRdb holds only in-frame clones, not every one. Among about 170,000 clones, roughly 80% were seen once, and the ten largest hold roughly 5%. The specimen sequenced was PBMCs. These receptors were collected from a woman younger than 30 in good health and CMV-seropositive. CDR3s include the opening cysteine and the closing phenylalanine or tryptophan. The D gene is left open where the match is weak.

D | J | V | DNA | CDR3
TRBD2 | TRBJ2-3 | TRBV18 | TGTGCCAGCTCACCGAGCGGGGGGGCCACAGATACGCAGTATTTT | CASSPSGGATDTQYF
TRBD1 | TRBJ1-6 | TRBV9 | TGTGCCAGCAGCTCAAAGACAGGGAATAATTCACCCCTCCACTTT | CASSSKTGNNSPLHF
TRBD2 | TRBJ2-3 | TRBV7-2 | TGTGCCAGCAGCTGGGTGGGGGCTAGCGGGGGGATGACAGATACGCAGTATTTT | CASSWVGASGGMTDTQYF
TRBD1 | TRBJ2-2 | TRBV19 | TGTGCCAGTAGTACGGGGACAGGGAACACCGGGGAGCTGTTTTTT | CASSTGTGNTGELFF
TRBD2 | TRBJ2-1 | TRBV10-3 | TGTGCCACCTCTAGCGGGGTGTTTTCCTACAATGAGCAGTTCTTC | CATSSGVFSYNEQFF
TRBD2 | TRBJ2-7 | TRBV7-9 | TGTGCCAGCAGCCCCCGTGGGGGGGAAGTGTACGAGCAGTACTTC | CASSPRGGEVYEQYF
TRBD2 | TRBJ2-2 | TRBV30 | TGTGCCTGGAGCCTAGCGGGGTTTACCGGGGAGCTGTTTTTT | CAWSLAGFTGELFF
TRBD1 | TRBJ1-2 | TRBV2 | TGTGCCAGCAGTGGGACAGGGATTCGGGCGTACTATGGCTACACCTTC | CASSGTGIRAYYGYTF
TRBD2 | TRBJ2-1 | TRBV27 | TGTGCCAGCAGTCCCTTGACTAGCGGGGAGAATGAGCAGTTCTTC | CASSPLTSGENEQFF
NA | TRBJ1-2 | TRBV21-1 | TGTGCCAGAGGGGATCGCTGGCAGGGACACGGCTACACCTTC | CARGDRWQGHGYTF
NA | TRBJ2-6 | TRBV6-1 | TGTGCCAGCAGTGTAGAACGGGTGAGATCTGGGGCCAACGGCCTGACTTTC | CASSVERVRSGANGLTF
NA | TRBJ2-7 | TRBV11-2 | TGTGCCAGCAGCTTATCGGGGAATTCCTACGAGCAGTACTTC | CASSLSGNSYEQYF
TRBD1 | TRBJ1-1 | TRBV14 | TGTGCCAGCAGCCGGAGGGACAGCACCACTGAAGCTTTCTTT | CASSRRDSTTEAFF